This is a list of T cell receptor beta chains from one sample in a study of blood T cell repertoires in COVID-19. The data were produced by immunoSEQ multiplex PCR, yet TCRdb's version contains in-frame clones alone and is incomplete. The sample lists around 100,000 clones, under 90% seen once, with roughly 13% in the top ten. Sequenced input: peripheral blood. The receptors stem from a human donor in a cohort sampled during active COVID-19. The CDR3 runs from the conserved cysteine through the conserved F or W. The order of the fields is clone size, J gene, V gene, D gene, CDR3 DNA, CDR3 protein. The D gene is left open where the match is weak. Size tells how often a clone was seen (once, few, many) or the class of an expanded clone, and some rows leave it out.

clone size: .
J gene: TRBJ1-5
V gene: TRBV5-1
D gene: TRBD1
CDR3 DNA: TGCGCCAGCAGCTTGACAGGGGAAAAGCAGCCCCAGCATTTT
CDR3 protein: CASSLTGEKQPQHF

clone size: .
J gene: TRBJ2-3
V gene: TRBV4-1
D gene: .
CDR3 DNA: TGCGCCAGCAGCCAAGATCCGGGGGTGGGCACAGATACGCAGTATTTT
CDR3 protein: CASSQDPGVGTDTQYF

clone size: once
J gene: TRBJ2-1
V gene: TRBV7-8
D gene: .
CDR3 DNA: TGTGCCAGCAGCTTACTTCTAGTCCCAGATGAGCAGTTCTTC
CDR3 protein: CASSLLLVPDEQFF

clone size: .
J gene: TRBJ1-5
V gene: TRBV2
D gene: .
CDR3 DNA: TGTGCCAGCAGTCCAGGGGAATTGGCCCAGCATTTT
CDR3 protein: CASSPGELAQHF

clone size: .
J gene: TRBJ1-4
V gene: TRBV10-3
D gene: .
CDR3 DNA: TGTGCCAGCGGGGGTTCAACTAATGAAAAACTGTTTTTT
CDR3 protein: CASGGSTNEKLFF

clone size: medium-sized
J gene: TRBJ1-2
V gene: TRBV20-1
D gene: .
CDR3 DNA: TGCAGTGCTAGAGAGGGCGGCTACACCTTC
CDR3 protein: CSAREGGYTF

clone size: .
J gene: TRBJ1-5
V gene: TRBV7-2
D gene: .
CDR3 DNA: TGTGCCAGCAGCCCAACGACAGGTCCGGTGGGGCCCCAGCATTTT
CDR3 protein: CASSPTTGPVGPQHF

clone size: .
J gene: TRBJ1-3
V gene: TRBV5-1
D gene: TRBD1
CDR3 DNA: TGCGCCAGCAGTCCTGGACAGGTTCAGGCTGGAAACACCATATATTTT
CDR3 protein: CASSPGQVQAGNTIYF

clone size: .
J gene: TRBJ2-7
V gene: TRBV27
D gene: TRBD2
CDR3 DNA: TGTGCCAGCAGCTTGGAGGGAGGGCAGACCTACGAGCAGTACTTC
CDR3 protein: CASSLEGGQTYEQYF

clone size: few
J gene: TRBJ1-5
V gene: TRBV5-1
D gene: TRBD1
CDR3 DNA: TGCGCCAGCAGCTTGGGGGGACAGGGGGCCGGACAGCCCCAGCATTTT
CDR3 protein: CASSLGGQGAGQPQHF

clone size: once
J gene: TRBJ1-5
V gene: TRBV7-9
D gene: .
CDR3 DNA: TGTGCCAGCAGCTTAGGAATGGGGCGCAATCAGCCCCAGCATTTT
CDR3 protein: CASSLGMGRNQPQHF

clone size: few
J gene: TRBJ1-2
V gene: TRBV3-1/TRBV3-2
D gene: TRBD1
CDR3 DNA: TGTGCCAGCTCGGACAGGAATAGTGGCTACACCTTC
CDR3 protein: CASSDRNSGYTF

clone size: few
J gene: TRBJ2-2
V gene: TRBV5-8
D gene: .
CDR3 DNA: TGTGCCAGCAGCTTGGTCGGGAACACCGGGGAGCTGTTTTTT
CDR3 protein: CASSLVGNTGELFF

clone size: .
J gene: TRBJ2-7
V gene: TRBV5-1
D gene: .
CDR3 DNA: TGCGCCAGCAGCTTGGGGGGCAGGGGAAACCTCGAGCAGTACTTC
CDR3 protein: CASSLGGRGNLEQYF

clone size: .
J gene: TRBJ2-3
V gene: TRBV4-1
D gene: TRBD1
CDR3 DNA: TGCGCCAGCAGCCTCGGACAGGGGTCCCCAGATACGCAGTATTTT
CDR3 protein: CASSLGQGSPDTQYF

clone size: .
J gene: TRBJ2-1
V gene: TRBV7-9
D gene: TRBD2
CDR3 DNA: TGTGCCAGCAGCTTAGACGGGGGGTCCTACAATGAGCAGTTCTTC
CDR3 protein: CASSLDGGSYNEQFF

clone size: few
J gene: TRBJ2-3
V gene: TRBV5-1
D gene: TRBD2
CDR3 DNA: TGCGCCAGCAGCTTGGGTGGGACTAGCGGTACAGATACGCAGTATTTT
CDR3 protein: CASSLGGTSGTDTQYF